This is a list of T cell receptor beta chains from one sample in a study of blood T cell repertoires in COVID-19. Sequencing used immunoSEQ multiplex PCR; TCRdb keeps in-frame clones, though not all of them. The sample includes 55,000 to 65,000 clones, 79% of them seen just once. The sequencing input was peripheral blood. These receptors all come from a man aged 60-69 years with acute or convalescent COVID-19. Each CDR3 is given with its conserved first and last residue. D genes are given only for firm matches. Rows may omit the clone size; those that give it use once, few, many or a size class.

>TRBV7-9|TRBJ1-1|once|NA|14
CASSLGGRNTEAFF
TGTGCCAGCAGCTTAGGGGGCAGGAACACTGAAGCTTTCTTT
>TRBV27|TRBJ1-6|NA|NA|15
CASSFDGSYNSPLHF
TGTGCCAGCAGTTTTGATGGTAGTTATAATTCACCCCTCCACTTT
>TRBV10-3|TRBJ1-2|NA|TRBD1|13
CAISEGQGYGYTF
TGTGCCATCAGTGAGGGACAGGGCTATGGCTACACCTTC
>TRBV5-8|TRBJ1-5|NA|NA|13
CASSFGGGQPQHF
TGTGCCAGCAGCTTTGGGGGGGGGCAGCCCCAGCATTTT
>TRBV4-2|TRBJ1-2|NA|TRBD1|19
CASSHVLQQGGRAGYGYTF
TGTGCCAGCAGCCATGTGCTCCAACAAGGGGGCAGGGCGGGGTATGGCTACACCTTC
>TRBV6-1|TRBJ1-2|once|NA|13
CASTLTDTRGYTF
TGTGCCAGCACCCTTACAGATACCAGGGGCTACACCTTC
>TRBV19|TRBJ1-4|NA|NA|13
CASMRSRNEKLFF
TGTGCCAGTATGAGGTCGAGGAATGAAAAACTGTTTTTT
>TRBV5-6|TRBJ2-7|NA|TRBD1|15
CASSFAGTGRYEQYF
TGTGCCAGCAGCTTCGCCGGGACAGGGAGGTACGAGCAGTACTTC
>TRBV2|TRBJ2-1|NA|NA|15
CASLFPGQKYNEQFF
TGTGCCAGCCTTTTTCCGGGACAAAAATACAATGAGCAGTTCTTC
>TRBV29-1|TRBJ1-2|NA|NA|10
CSVGEGDLTF
TGCAGCGTTGGGGAGGGGGATCTCACCTTC
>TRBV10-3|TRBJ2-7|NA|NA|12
CAILGAEGEQYF
TGTGCCATCTTGGGGGCAGAAGGCGAGCAGTACTTC
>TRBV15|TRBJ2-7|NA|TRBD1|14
CATRRDREAYEQYF
TGTGCCACCAGACGGGACAGGGAAGCCTACGAGCAGTACTTC
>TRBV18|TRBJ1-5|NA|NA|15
CASSPPGGFNQPQHF
TGTGCCAGCTCACCACCGGGAGGGTTCAATCAGCCCCAGCATTTT
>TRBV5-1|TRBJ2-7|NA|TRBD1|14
CASSLTGEFYEQYF
TGCGCCAGCAGCTTGACAGGGGAGTTCTACGAGCAGTACTTC
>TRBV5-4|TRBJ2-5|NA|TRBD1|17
CASSLGSLDRARETQYF
TGTGCCAGCAGCTTGGGCTCTTTGGACAGGGCTCGGGAGACCCAGTACTTC
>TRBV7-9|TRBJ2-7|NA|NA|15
CASSPTRGFSYEQYF
TGTGCCAGCAGCCCTACAAGGGGGTTTTCCTACGAGCAGTACTTC
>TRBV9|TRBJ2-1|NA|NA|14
CASSARLGANEQFF
TGTGCCAGCAGCGCCCGACTAGGAGCGAATGAGCAGTTCTTC